This T cell receptor (beta chain) was found in a study of T cell responses to AZD1222 COVID-19 vaccine (dated by TCRdb to the early 2020s). Context from the whole study: AZD1222 recipients whose second dose came at about 4 weeks and those whose second dose came at about 12 weeks were combined into one group, since spike-specific TCR depth and breadth did not differ between the two schedules. Trial participants were enrolled into age subgroups of 18-55, 56-69 and 70-plus years, which contained about 150, 28 and 57 TCR-sequenced participants, respectively. A total of 233 trial participants underwent TCR sequencing, of whom around 200 received two doses of AZD1222 and some 26 received two doses of the MenACWY control vaccine.

The full study reports these points: Because no day 14 peak-response samples were available, repertoires were characterized only after the peak T cell response. After two AZD1222 doses, both the breadth and the depth of spike-specific TCRs were significantly higher than at day 0 and than in MenACWY recipients. In the small 56-69-year group, the increase in depth fell short of significance, most likely because of low power. CD4 TCRs associated with the vaccine covered the entire spike protein, and the dominant responses were in regions 160-218 and 743-854. Reportedly, close to half of the unique spike-specific TCRs recognized epitopes lying outside the regions that are mutated in the B.1.351 and B.1.1.7 variants. Participants were mostly white British, with more females than males. The authors suggested clonal diversity may have been underestimated. Conclusions about previously exposed vaccinees are limited because only six or seven AZD1222 recipients were SARS-CoV-2 seropositive at baseline.

Turning to this clone: Which antigen it targets is not known. No much larger clonotype is one base removed from it; base qualities were not supplied.

The CDR3 regions of human TCRbeta chains were subjected to immunosequencing. On the study's bioinformatics: Repertoire TCRs were checked for matches against a reference library of SARS-CoV-2-specific TCRs that had been generated using the MIRA antigen-specificity platform. Breadth was defined as the fraction of unique TCRs that were SARS-CoV-2-associated. Depth was defined as the fraction of total T cells that were SARS-CoV-2-associated. Using the MIRA data, each spike-specific TCR was assigned both to the spike region to which the TCR was reactive and to a CD4 or CD8 class. Log10-transformed breadth and depth values were compared by one-way ANOVA with Sidak's multiple comparisons tests. TCRdb provides this immuneACCESS table in a form limited to in-frame rearrangements. Some clones are lacking; in checked studies, under half of them reflect an unresolved V gene, and why the rest are absent is not known. The V and J calls and clone size were taken over from that table, and D and trimming were inferred from the DNA. The sample table records around 100,000 clones; just under 90% of these occur just once. The top ten clonotypes cover 2.5% to 4% of the sample.

V is pared back by 4 bases and J by 11 bases, with 17 bases lying between the germline termini. Taken from cysteine to phenylalanine, the CDR3 has 13 residues. The kept DNA is CDR3 alone, 39 bases in frame from the first base. The sample's time point, from its label and the paper: baseline before first vaccination. Samples from vaccinated people were obtained from the UK trials COV001 and COV002, which included a single-blind randomized controlled phase 2/3 trial of AZD1222 (ChAdOx1 nCoV-19) in healthy adults. For TCRbeta chain sequencing, PBMC samples were collected from trial participants at day 0 and at day 28 after the second dose.

Sequenced here: peripheral blood, sampled on day 0 of AZD1222 vaccination. Here the chain combines TRBV23-1 and TRBJ1-2, and perhaps TRBD1 as D gene, on 6 matching bases. TRBV23-1 is recorded as an ORF, its role being uncertain. The TCR originated in an adult in good health. This receptor has the CDR3 CASSRLGQRFYTF. The DNA is as follows: TGCGCCAGCAGTCGCCTGGGACAACGTTTTTACACCTTC.